Detailed here is one T cell receptor beta chain. The sample comes from a study of control samples from healthy donors and cancer patients. Trimming left V 5 bases short and J 7 bases short, with 12 bases between. CDR1 and CDR2 from the germline V gene are SEHNR and FQNEAQ (reference sequence). The CDR3 contains 12 residues. Assay: immunoSEQ multiplex PCR; the TCRdb copy retains only in-frame clones and omits some. The sample records fewer than 95,000 clones, about 82% being singletons. The chain couples TRBV7-9 to TRBJ2-7; D call uncertain. The TCR originated in a man aged 25-40 years in good health. Sequences were obtained from blood. Here the CDR3 DNA reads TGTGCCAGCAGCCCCGGCCTGTTTGAGCAGTACTTC. Protein product: CASSPGLFEQYF.